The 27 T cell receptor beta chains below come from one sample, sequenced in a study of cytomegalovirus exposure and HLA in healthy donors. The PCR used 60 Vbeta and 13 Jbeta primers. Sequencing used immunoSEQ multiplex PCR; TCRdb keeps in-frame clones, though not all of them. The data contain 160,000 or so clones, roughly 79% of them singletons. What was sequenced was PBMCs. Receptor source: a woman aged 50 to 60 in good health and CMV-seronegative.

This clone has more than one count but fewer than ten. As DNA, the CDR3 is TGTGCCAGCAGCCGTTGGGGGGGGCGGGCTGGAAACACCATATATTTT. Its protein product is CASSRWGGRAGNTIYF. The chain carries TRBV11-2 and TRBJ1-3; D perhaps matches TRBD1 (6 bases). Trimming stripped 5 bases from V and 2 bases from J, with 16 bases between. The CDR3 loop spans 16 amino acids. CDR1 and CDR2 (germline): SGHAT, FQNNGV.

The J gene is TRBJ2-3, the V gene TRBV14; 8 bases fit TRBD2. The V gene end was trimmed by 0 bases and the J gene end by 3 bases; junction bases not matched to a gene: 2. The germline V gene has CDR1 SGHDN and CDR2 FVKESK. The CDR3 covers 15 residues. The CDR3 region has the DNA TGTGCCAGCAGCCAAGATGGCGGGAGGACAGATACGCAGTATTTT. Translation gives CASSQDGGRTDTQYF.

The gene calls are TRBV2 and TRBJ2-3, with D possibly TRBD1 on 5 matching bases. CDR3 length equals 14 residues. The V and J ends lost 4 bases and 4 bases respectively, with 12 bases between them. Germline-derived CDR1 and CDR2 are SNHLY and FYNNEI. DNA of the CDR3: TGTGCCAGCAGTGTGGGGCAGGGCTCAGATACGCAGTATTTT. Its translation is CASSVGQGSDTQYF.

The chain links TRBV6-5 to TRBJ1-2; 9 bases fit TRBD1. From germline, CDR1 is MNHEY and CDR2 SVGAGI. The V gene end was trimmed by 5 bases and the J gene end by 6 bases; junction bases not matched to a gene: 4. The length of the CDR3 is 13 residues. The CDR3 bases are TGTGCCAGCAGTCGACAGGGGGAGGATGGCTACACCTTC. It encodes CASSRQGEDGYTF.

This clone appeared once. The chain links TRBV5-3 to TRBJ2-2, with TRBD2 matching over 8 bases. TRBV5-3 counts as an open reading frame of uncertain function. This CDR3 is built from 18 residues. With V trimmed by 2 bases and J by 3 bases, 12 bases remained unmatched. CDR3 loop: CARSFGTISGIHTGELFF. Written as DNA, the CDR3 is TGTGCCAGAAGCTTTGGGACAATTAGCGGGATCCACACCGGGGAGCTGTTTTTT.

The V gene is TRBV28, the J gene TRBJ2-7; the match to TRBD2 covers 10 bases. The CDR3 consists of 16 residues. J was trimmed by 4 bases and V by 4 bases; bases with no gene match: 10. CDR1 and CDR2 from the germline V gene are MDHEN and SYDVKM. The CDR3 DNA is TGTGCCAGCAGTTCTCCGGGACTAGCGACTTTTTACGAGCAGTACTTC. Its protein product is CASSSPGLATFYEQYF. Full variable domain (outside the CDR3, taken from reference TRBV28 and TRBJ2-7): DVKVTQSSRYLVKRTGEKVFLECVQDMDHENMFWYRQDPGLGLRLIYFSYDVKMKEKGDIPEGYSVSREKKERFSLILESASTNQTSMYLCASSSPGLATFYEQYFGPGTRLTVT.

The V call is TRBV5-1, the J call TRBJ2-7; D unresolved. The germline CDR1 and CDR2 sequences are SGHRS and YFSETQ. This CDR3 is built from 14 residues. V lost 5 bases, J lost 0 bases, and 12 bases lay in between. CDR3 bases: TGCGCCAGCAGGTTATCGAGGAGCTCCTACGAGCAGTACTTC. Translated: CASRLSRSSYEQYF.

The chain has TRBV18 and TRBJ2-7; tentative D call: TRBD1 (6 bases). This CDR3 comprises 16 residues. V lost 0 bases, J lost 2 bases, and 14 bases lay in between. CDR1 is KGHSH, CDR2 LQKENI, per germline. CDR3 in DNA: TGTGCCAGCTCACCACCGGACAGCTTGACTCCCTACGAGCAGTACTTC. Translating it yields CASSPPDSLTPYEQYF.

The chain combines TRBV5-6 with TRBJ1-2; 10 bases match TRBD1. The CDR3 totals 13 residues. Germline CDR1 is SGHDT and CDR2 is YYEEEE. With 4 bases clipped from V and 6 bases from J, the junction kept 3 bases outside the gene matches. The CDR3 region has the DNA TGTGCCAGCAGCCTGACAGGGGGCCATGGCTACACCTTC. The encoded protein is CASSLTGGHGYTF.

V is TRBV4-1 and J is TRBJ2-7; 11 bases line up with TRBD1. CDR3 length: 15 residues. Trimming took 4 bases from V and 6 from J; bases not matched to a gene: 8. Germline CDR1 reads MGHRA; CDR2 reads YSYEKL. CDR3 nucleotides: TGCGCCAGCAGCCCCCTGGACAGGGGGCTTGGCGAGCAGTACTTC. Residues: CASSPLDRGLGEQYF.

A remark on this clone: One end of the junction is discordant with germline, which a read error may explain. The chain uses TRBV7-9 and TRBJ1-1, with D unclear. CDR1 SEHNR and CDR2 FQNEAQ come from the germline V gene (reference sequence). This CDR3 has 11 amino acids. The CDR3 nucleotides are TGTTCCAGCAGCTCCCCCGAGGCAGCTTTCTTT. Residues: CSSSSPEAAFF. Together with reference TRBV7-9 and TRBJ1-1, the CDR3 gives the full variable domain: DTGVSQNPRHKITKRGQNVTFRCDPISEHNRLYWYRQTLGQGPEFLTYFQNEAQLEKSRLLSDRFSAERPKGSFSTLEIQRTEQGDSAMYLCSSSSPEAAFFGQGTRLTVV.

The CDR3 sequence: CASSEGETELSGNTIYF. The CDR3 bases are TGTGCCAGCAGTGAAGGTGAGACAGAACTCTCTGGAAACACCATATATTTT. This chain uses TRBV2 with TRBJ1-3, with a tentative D call TRBD1 (5 bases). This CDR3 contains 17 residues. The germline V gene encodes CDR1 SNHLY and CDR2 FYNNEI. Trimming cost V 1 base and J 0 bases, with 13 bases left between them. Full variable domain (remainder filled in from reference TRBV2 and TRBJ1-3): EPEVTQTPSHQVTQMGQEVILRCVPISNHLYFYWYRQILGQKVEFLVSFYNNEISEKSEIFDDQFSVERPDGSNFTLKIRSTKLEDSAMYFCASSEGETELSGNTIYFGEGSWLTVV.

V is TRBV10-1 and J is TRBJ2-1; 9 bases agree with TRBD2. The V gene end was trimmed by 2 bases and the J gene end by 6 bases; junction bases not matched to a gene: 17. Germline CDR1 reads WNHNN; CDR2 reads SYGVQD (reference sequence). The CDR3 is 19 amino acids. CDR3 in DNA: TGCGCCAGCAGTGAGATCGATGGCGGGCTAGCGGGGAAGGGCAATGAGCAGTTCTTC. Translation: CASSEIDGGLAGKGNEQFF.

The count of this clone is one. The chain employs TRBV4-2 and TRBJ1-5; 10 bases fit TRBD1. The trim removed 1 base at V and 5 bases at J, leaving 2 bases unmatched. The CDR3 is 15 residues long. Germline V CDR1 and CDR2: LGHNA, YNFKEQ. In DNA form, the CDR3 reads TGTGCCAGCAGCCAAGCGGACAGGGGGGATCAGCCCCAGCATTTT. It translates to CASSQADRGDQPQHF.

V usage is TRBV19 and J usage is TRBJ1-2, with D perhaps matching TRBD1 (6 bases). The CDR3 sequence is 13 residues long. Looked up from germline, CDR1 is LNHDA and CDR2 is SQIVND (reference sequence). V dropped 7 bases and J dropped 2 bases, with 11 bases sitting between them. This CDR3 reads CASTQQGNYGYTF. DNA of the CDR3: TGTGCCAGTACCCAACAGGGCAACTATGGCTACACCTTC. Full variable domain (missing parts from reference TRBV19 and TRBJ1-2): DGGITQSPKYLFRKEGQNVTLSCEQNLNHDAMYWYRQDPGQGLRLIYYSQIVNDFQKGDIAEGYSVSREKKESFPLTVTSAQKNPTAFYLCASTQQGNYGYTFGSGTRLTVV.

The chain is built from TRBV15 and TRBJ2-1, with D possibly matching TRBD2 (5 bases). CDR1 and CDR2 (germline): LNHNV, YYDKDF (reference sequence). Trimming pared 0 bases from V and 9 bases from J, leaving 18 bases between. This CDR3 is built from 16 residues. The DNA for the CDR3 is TGTGCCACCAGCAGAGATCTAGCAGCGCGTGCGGGTGAGCAGTTCTTC. Its translation is CATSRDLAARAGEQFF.

The chain couples TRBV29-1 to TRBJ2-1; 7 bases align to TRBD2. Trimming cost V 5 bases and J 3 bases; bases outside gene matches: 10. The CDR3 length is 15 residues. Germline CDR1 and CDR2: SQVTM and ANQGSEA. The CDR3 sequence: CSVSGGSTNYNEQFF. In nucleotides, the CDR3 is TGCAGCGTTTCTGGCGGGAGCACTAACTACAATGAGCAGTTCTTC.

V and J are TRBV18 and TRBJ2-1; 12 bases are a match to TRBD2. Germline V gives CDR1 KGHSH, CDR2 LQKENI. The CDR3 runs 15 residues. After removal of 7 bases from V and 3 bases from J, the junction contained 4 bases not matched to a gene. The CDR3 loop is CASFGLAGIYNEQFF. The CDR3 DNA reads TGTGCCAGCTTCGGACTAGCGGGGATCTACAATGAGCAGTTCTTC.

The V and J genes are TRBV4-3 and TRBJ2-2; 9 bases align to TRBD2. The CDR3 contains 17 residues. The V gene end was trimmed by 0 bases and the J gene end by 5 bases; junction bases not matched to a gene: 7. CDR1 is LGHNA, CDR2 YSLEER, per germline. The CDR3 bases are TGCGCCAGCAGCCAAGATTTCAGCGGGGGGAAGACCGGGGAGCTGTTTTTT. Encoded protein: CASSQDFSGGKTGELFF.

This clone has only one observation. The chain recombines TRBV10-3 with TRBJ1-1; unclear D gene. The CDR3 covers 12 residues. The V end was cut by 4 bases, the J end by 7 bases, with 10 bases between. The germline CDR1 and CDR2 sequences are ENHRY and SYGVKD. In DNA, the CDR3 is TGTGCCATCAGTGCTACGGGGAATGAAGCTTTCTTT. Amino acid sequence: CAISATGNEAFF.

The chain has TRBV28 and TRBJ2-2; 7 nucleotides agree with TRBD1. The CDR3 sequence is 13 residues long. In germline, CDR1 is MDHEN, CDR2 SYDVKM. The V segment lost 5 bases and the J segment 10 bases; nucleotides outside the gene matches: 7. The chain's CDR3 is CASSDRVLPELFF. The DNA of the CDR3 is TGTGCCAGCAGTGACAGGGTACTTCCGGAGCTGTTTTTT. Filled out from reference TRBV28 and TRBJ2-2, the complete variable domain reads DVKVTQSSRYLVKRTGEKVFLECVQDMDHENMFWYRQDPGLGLRLIYFSYDVKMKEKGDIPEGYSVSREKKERFSLILESASTNQTSMYLCASSDRVLPELFFGEGSRLTVL.

This chain uses TRBV14 with TRBJ1-4, with 10 positions matching TRBD1. This CDR3 is built from 14 residues. V shed 3 bases and J 10 bases; nucleotides not matched to a gene: 5. The germline gives CDR1 SGHDN, CDR2 FVKESK. The CDR3 region is CASSQRQGAGKLFF. The DNA for the CDR3 is TGTGCCAGCAGCCAGAGACAGGGGGCTGGAAAACTGTTTTTT.

The V and J genes are TRBV5-1 and TRBJ2-2; D is undetermined. Germline CDR1 is SGHRS and CDR2 is YFSETQ. The CDR3 runs 14 residues. The V and J ends lost 0 bases and 2 bases respectively, with 5 bases between them. The CDR3 DNA reads TGCGCCAGCAGCTTGGACGGTAACACCGGGGAGCTGTTTTTT. The encoded protein is CASSLDGNTGELFF.

The chain uses TRBV7-9 and TRBJ1-4; TRBD1 aligns across 9 bases. The CDR3 is 15 residues long. The ends lost 5 bases at V and 2 bases at J; junction bases unmatched: 3. Germline CDR1 and CDR2: SEHNR and FQNEAQ (reference sequence). In nucleotides, the CDR3 is TGTGCCAGCAGCCTCGGACAGGGGACTAATGAAAAACTGTTTTTT. It is translated as CASSLGQGTNEKLFF. Combining the CDR3 with reference TRBV7-9 and TRBJ1-4 gives the whole variable domain DTGVSQNPRHKITKRGQNVTFRCDPISEHNRLYWYRQTLGQGPEFLTYFQNEAQLEKSRLLSDRFSAERPKGSFSTLEIQRTEQGDSAMYLCASSLGQGTNEKLFFGSGTQLSVL.

The chain carries TRBV5-4 and TRBJ1-4; D gene uncertain. V lost 3 bases to trimming and J lost 5 bases, with 11 bases between them. Germline CDR1 SGHNT, CDR2 YYREEE (reference sequence). CDR3 length: 14 amino acids. The CDR3 reads CASSSAEMNEKLFF. The CDR3 DNA follows: TGTGCCAGCAGCTCTGCAGAAATGAATGAAAAACTGTTTTTT.

For this clone: Other DNA sequences in this specimen translate into the identical CDR3. For the CDR3, the DNA is TGTGCCAGTAGTCCCCGGACAGGCATGAACACTGAAGCTTTCTTT. This gives the protein CASSPRTGMNTEAFF. The chain uses TRBV19 and TRBJ1-1; 7 nucleotides align to TRBD1. CDR3 size: 15 residues. The germline V gene encodes CDR1 LNHDA and CDR2 SQIVND (reference sequence). V lost 5 bases and J lost 0; bases outside the gene matches: 6.

This clone has only a few counts. The chain is built from TRBV4-2 and TRBJ2-7; 9 nucleotides agree with TRBD1. The CDR3 loop spans 15 amino acids. Germline loops: CDR1 LGHNA, CDR2 YNFKEQ. V lost 1 base and J lost 2; bases outside the gene matches: 3. CDR3 DNA: TGTGCCAGCAGCCAAGCGGGACAGGGAACCTACGAGCAGTACTTC. Translating gives CASSQAGQGTYEQYF.